Listed below are T cell receptor beta chains from one sample, sequenced in a study of blood T cell repertoires in COVID-19. The repertoire was sequenced with immunoSEQ multiplex PCR; TCRdb's copy has only in-frame clones and lacks some. The sample holds approximately 250,000 clones, 84% seen once. What was sequenced was peripheral blood. These receptor sequences come from a woman aged 40 to 49 who had recovered from COVID-19. CDR3s include the opening cysteine and the closing phenylalanine or tryptophan. The D gene is left open where the match is weak. Clone sizes are given selectively: once, few, many, or a class where the clone is expanded.

V	size	D	J	CDR3	DNA
TRBV7-9	-	TRBD1	TRBJ2-2	CASSPFRGQDTGELFF	TGTGCCAGCAGCCCCTTCAGGGGGCAAGACACCGGGGAGCTGTTTTTT
TRBV2	-	TRBD1	TRBJ1-2	CASTRDRSMANTF	TGTGCCAGCACAAGGGACAGATCTATGGCTAACACCTTC
TRBV6-2/TRBV6-3	-	-	TRBJ2-2	CASSFGATNTGELFF	TGTGCCAGCAGTTTTGGGGCTACGAACACCGGGGAGCTGTTTTTT
TRBV6-5	few	-	TRBJ2-5	CASSYSQDSRGAQYF	TGTGCCAGCAGTTACTCTCAGGACAGCCGGGGGGCCCAGTACTTC
TRBV11-2	-	-	TRBJ2-5	CASSLGREETQYF	TGTGCCAGCAGCTTAGGCAGGGAAGAGACCCAGTACTTC
TRBV29-1	few	-	TRBJ1-2	CSVAIGDNYGYTF	TGCAGCGTTGCAATCGGTGATAACTATGGCTACACCTTC
TRBV2	-	TRBD2	TRBJ2-2	CASRLLGGVGELFF	TGTGCCAGCAGACTCCTGGGGGGGGTCGGGGAGCTGTTTTTT
TRBV9	-	-	TRBJ1-1	CASSVGVQGEAFF	TGTGCCAGCAGCGTAGGGGTACAGGGTGAAGCTTTCTTT
TRBV6-1	-	-	TRBJ2-4	CASSDGGARPLVAKNIQYF	TGTGCCAGCAGTGACGGCGGGGCCAGGCCCCTCGTAGCCAAAAACATTCAGTACTTC
TRBV6-5	-	-	TRBJ1-5	CASSYGRGSNQPQHF	TGTGCCAGCAGTTACGGGAGGGGTAGCAATCAGCCCCAGCATTTT
TRBV28	-	-	TRBJ2-7	CASSIPGQSQESYEQYF	TGTGCCAGCAGCATACCGGGACAATCACAAGAATCCTACGAGCAGTACTTC
TRBV19	-	TRBD2	TRBJ2-3	CASSTREASTDTQYF	TGTGCCAGTAGTACCCGGGAGGCATCCACAGATACGCAGTATTTT
TRBV6-1	-	TRBD2	TRBJ2-2	CASSHRGGHTGELFF	TGTGCCAGCAGTCATCGCGGGGGACACACCGGGGAGCTGTTTTTT
TRBV7-6	-	-	TRBJ2-5	CASSLLPRETQYF	TGTGCCAGCAGCTTACTGCCCAGGGAGACCCAGTACTTC
TRBV11-2	-	-	TRBJ2-3	CASSPTSTDTQYF	TGTGCCAGCAGCCCTACTAGCACAGATACGCAGTATTTT
TRBV11-1	-	TRBD1	TRBJ2-3	CASSLDRGRTDTQYF	TGTGCCAGCAGCTTAGACAGGGGGCGGACAGATACGCAGTATTTT
TRBV4-1	once	-	TRBJ1-4	CASSQDAGGEKLFF	TGCGCCAGCAGCCAAGATGCCGGTGGTGAAAAACTGTTTTTT
TRBV3-1/TRBV3-2	many	-	TRBJ2-1	CASSQVLGAALNEQFF	TGTGCCAGCAGCCAAGTTCTGGGGGCGGCTTTGAATGAGCAGTTCTTC
TRBV6-5	-	-	TRBJ1-6	CASNQDGNSPLHF	TGTGCCAGCAACCAGGATGGAAATTCACCCCTCCACTTT
TRBV14	few	-	TRBJ1-4	CASSRGGLATNEKLFF	TGTGCCAGCAGCAGGGGAGGCCTTGCAACTAATGAAAAACTGTTTTTT
TRBV7-9	-	TRBD1	TRBJ2-7	CASRPRDRPYEQYF	TGTGCCAGCAGGCCCCGGGACAGACCCTACGAGCAGTACTTC
TRBV2	-	TRBD1	TRBJ1-6	CASKTDRGNSPLHF	TGTGCCAGCAAAACAGACAGGGGAAATTCACCCCTCCACTTT
TRBV18	-	-	TRBJ2-4	CASSPGGAKNIQYF	TGTGCCAGCTCACCGGGAGGAGCTAAAAACATTCAGTACTTC
TRBV7-2	-	-	TRBJ1-5	CASSSPGQPGPQHF	TGTGCCAGCAGCTCACCGGGACAACCTGGGCCCCAGCATTTT
TRBV2	-	TRBD1	TRBJ1-6	CASSTRGQGDSPLHF	TGTGCCAGCAGTACCCGTGGACAGGGAGATTCACCCCTCCACTTT
TRBV2	few	-	TRBJ1-5	CASGQRRAYSNQPQHF	TGTGCCAGCGGCCAACGGAGGGCTTATAGCAATCAGCCCCAGCATTTT
TRBV9	-	TRBD1	TRBJ1-1	CASSAQGGAFF	TGTGCCAGCAGCGCCCAGGGGGGAGCTTTCTTT
TRBV5-1	few	-	TRBJ2-2	CASSSGNTGELFF	TGCGCCAGCAGCTCCGGGAACACCGGGGAGCTGTTTTTT
TRBV5-6	-	-	TRBJ2-2	CASSLGGPYTGELFF	TGTGCCAGCAGCTTGGGGGGGCCGTACACCGGGGAGCTGTTTTTT
TRBV5-1	-	TRBD1	TRBJ1-1	CASSLGQGVLNTEAFF	TGCGCCAGCAGCTTAGGACAGGGGGTTTTGAACACTGAAGCTTTCTTT
TRBV7-2	once	-	TRBJ2-5	CASSLTRETIRETQYF	TGTGCCAGCAGCTTAACCCGGGAGACCATTAGAGAGACCCAGTACTTC
TRBV29-1	few	TRBD2	TRBJ2-1	CSVAERGSYNEQFF	TGCAGCGTGGCGGAGCGGGGGAGCTACAATGAGCAGTTCTTC
TRBV28	-	TRBD1	TRBJ1-1	CASSGPGQGVMQNTEAFF	TGTGCCAGCAGTGGACCGGGACAGGGTGTAATGCAGAACACTGAAGCTTTCTTT
TRBV9	-	TRBD1	TRBJ1-6	CASSADRVYSPLHF	TGTGCCAGCAGCGCAGACAGGGTTTATTCACCCCTCCACTTT
TRBV7-2	once	-	TRBJ1-6	CASSFTTASIWSPLHF	TGTGCCAGCAGCTTCACGACAGCTTCTATCTGGTCACCCCTCCACTTT